The 4 T cell receptor beta chains in this list originate from one sample, sequenced in a study of human T cells and chemical hapten exposure. TCRdb called the RACE reads again in MiXCR, with one record for every CDR3 protein. The sample shows 95,000 to 150,000 distinct CDR3 sequences, over 9% of them seen only once. Time point specified: patch test 3, about 24 weeks after DPC sensitization. The treatment is: therapeutic diphenylcyclopropenone sensitization with weekly scalp DPC. The sequencing used whole blood, collected in connection with sensitization to the hapten diphenylcyclopropenone (DPC). The receptors were sampled from a woman aged 45-60 years with alopecia areata. Some clones in this sample may be carry-over from other donors' samples.

The sample holds many counts of this clonotype. The rearrangement uses TRBV20-1 and TRBJ2-7; perhaps D is TRBD1 or TRBD2 (5 bases each). The germline V gene encodes CDR1 DFQATT and CDR2 SNEGSKA (reference sequence). CDR3 length: 12 amino acids. V was clipped by 6 bases and J by 2 bases, with 11 bases between them. CDR3 coding DNA: TGCAGTGCCGTCGGGGACGCCTACGAGCAGTACTTC. It codes for CSAVGDAYEQYF.

The chain uses TRBV27 and TRBJ2-1; 10 nucleotides line up with TRBD1. This CDR3 spans 14 amino acids. Germline V gene sequence: CDR1 MNHEY, CDR2 SMNVEV (reference sequence). V was pared by 6 bases and J by 9 bases, with 8 bases of the junction left unmatched. The CDR3 here is CASSLGQGFGEQFF. CDR3 bases: TGTGCCAGCAGCCTGGGACAGGGGTTTGGTGAGCAGTTCTTC.

This clonotype was observed many times. The rearrangement links TRBV12-3 or TRBV12-4 to TRBJ1-5; D remains ambiguous. V dropped 2 bases and J dropped 0 bases, with 17 bases sitting between them. The CDR3 loop spans 18 amino acids. The CDR3 spells CASSLPSWGGSSNQPQHF. The CDR3 coding sequence is TGTGCCAGCAGTTTACCCTCCTGGGGAGGATCTAGCAATCAGCCCCAGCATTTT.

This clonotype was counted at least ten times. The chain joins TRBV6-5 to TRBJ2-2; D possibly uses TRBD1 or TRBD2 (5 bases each). This CDR3 has 16 residues. CDR1 and CDR2 (germline): MNHEY, SVGAGI. Trimming left V 1 base short and J 2 bases short, with 11 bases between. The CDR3 DNA follows: TGTGCCAGCAGTTACTGGGGACGGGGAAACACCGGGGAGCTGTTTTTT. Protein: CASSYWGRGNTGELFF.